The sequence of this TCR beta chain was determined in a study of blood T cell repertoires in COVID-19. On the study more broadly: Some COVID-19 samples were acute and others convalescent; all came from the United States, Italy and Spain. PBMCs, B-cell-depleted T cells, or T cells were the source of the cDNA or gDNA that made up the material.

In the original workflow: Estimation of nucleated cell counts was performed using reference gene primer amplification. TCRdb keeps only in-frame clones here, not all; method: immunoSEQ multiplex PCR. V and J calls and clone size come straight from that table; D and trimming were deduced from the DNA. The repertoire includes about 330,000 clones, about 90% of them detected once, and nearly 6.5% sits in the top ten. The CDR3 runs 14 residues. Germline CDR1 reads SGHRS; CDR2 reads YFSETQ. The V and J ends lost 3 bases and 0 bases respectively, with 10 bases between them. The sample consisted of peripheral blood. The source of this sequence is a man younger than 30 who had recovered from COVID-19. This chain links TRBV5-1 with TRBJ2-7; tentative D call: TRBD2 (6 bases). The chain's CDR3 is CASSSGLSSYEQYF. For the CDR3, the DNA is TGCGCCAGCAGCTCGGGACTCTCCTCCTACGAGCAGTACTTC.